This TCR beta chain is from a study of cytomegalovirus exposure and HLA in healthy donors. Study-wide points: Most likely, a cluster of highly shared sequence variants arose as a sequencing artifact.

The CDR3 spans 13 residues. The ends lost 6 bases at V and 6 bases at J; junction bases unmatched: 3. The V gene's germline CDR1 is MDHEN and CDR2 SYDVKM. In the case of this clone: The target antigen is unknown.

The PCR ran on 60 Vbeta and 13 Jbeta primers. In the authors' workflow: In a later analysis, 75 million to 85 million unique TCR beta chains included roughly 11 million shared by two or more donors. Profiled with immunoSEQ multiplex PCR; TCRdb holds only in-frame clones, not every one. That table furnishes V, J and clone size, whereas the DNA furnished D and trimming. The sample holds about 110,000 clones, more than 70% seen once. J is TRBJ1-5 and V is TRBV28; 9 nucleotides line up with TRBD1. The source material was PBMCs. This TCR was recovered from a man aged 25 to 40 in good health and CMV-seronegative. The CDR3 loop reads CASRKQGAQPQHF. Here the CDR3 DNA reads TGTGCCAGCAGAAAACAGGGGGCTCAGCCCCAGCATTTT.